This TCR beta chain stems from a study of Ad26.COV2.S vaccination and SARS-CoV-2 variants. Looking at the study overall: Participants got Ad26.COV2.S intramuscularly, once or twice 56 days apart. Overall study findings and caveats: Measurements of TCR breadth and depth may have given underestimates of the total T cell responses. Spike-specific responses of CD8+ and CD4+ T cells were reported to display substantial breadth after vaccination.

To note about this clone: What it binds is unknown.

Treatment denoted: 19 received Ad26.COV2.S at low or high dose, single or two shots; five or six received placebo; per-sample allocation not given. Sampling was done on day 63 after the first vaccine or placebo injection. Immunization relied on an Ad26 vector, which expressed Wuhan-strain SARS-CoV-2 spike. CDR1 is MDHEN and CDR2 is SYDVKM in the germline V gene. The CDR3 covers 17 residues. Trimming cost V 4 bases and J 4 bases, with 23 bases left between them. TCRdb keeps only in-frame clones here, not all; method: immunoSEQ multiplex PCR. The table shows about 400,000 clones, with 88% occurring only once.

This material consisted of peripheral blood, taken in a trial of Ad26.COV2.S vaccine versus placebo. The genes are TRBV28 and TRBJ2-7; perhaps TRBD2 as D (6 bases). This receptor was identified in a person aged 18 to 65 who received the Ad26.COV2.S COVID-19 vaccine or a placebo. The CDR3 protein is CASSSPPGLAWDYEQYF. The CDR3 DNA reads TGTGCCAGCAGTTCCCCACCGGGGCTAGCGTGGGATTACGAGCAGTACTTC.